The text below deals with one TCR beta chain. Its antigen is unknown. Germline values: CDR1 SQVTM, CDR2 ANQGSEA. J lost 3 bases, V lost 7 bases, and 3 bases had no gene match. This CDR3 region has 12 residues. The authors extracted RNA and reverse transcribed it into cDNA as the sequencing template. Some clones are missing from TCRdb's copy, which holds only in-frame ones; the method was immunoSEQ multiplex PCR. The table lists 130,000 or so clones, approximately 49% of them singletons. The data originate from a study of CD8+ T cells in alopecia areata. Findings and caveats of the study: Lesional scalp, notably in alopecia totalis/universalis, had clonality above that of normal scalp.

This clonotype was obtained from a human donor with alopecia areata. The V gene is TRBV29-1, the J gene TRBJ1-2; TRBD1 matches 9 bases. Sequencing used CD8+ T cells sorted from blood, obtained at week 0. The CDR3 sequence: CSERTGDYGYTF. The CDR3 bases are TGCAGCGAGAGGACAGGGGACTATGGCTACACCTTC.